Below, 26 T cell receptor beta chains from the same sample are listed, as sequenced in a study of CD8 T cells in Susac syndrome. The RNA input was roughly 0.45 to 1 ug, and it was reverse transcribed with random hexamers. TCRdb analysed the immunoSEQ multiplex PCR reads with MiXCR anew, one entry per CDR3 protein. This sample has roughly 200,000 distinct CDR3 sequences, with approximately 96% found just once. The sequenced sample was CD8+ T cells from PBMCs. These receptors all come from a human donor with multiple sclerosis.

This rearrangement joins TRBV29-1 to TRBJ1-2; D is unclear. V was clipped by 4 bases and J by 5 bases, with 11 bases between them. Looked up from germline, CDR1 is SQVTM and CDR2 is ANQGSEA. This CDR3 spans 12 amino acids. Here the CDR3 DNA reads TGCAGCGTTGGTTCGGAAAGTTATGGCTACACCTTC. This codes for CSVGSESYGYTF.

This chain joins TRBV6-5 and TRBJ1-1; D gene ambiguous. CDR3 length equals 14 residues. Trimming stripped 2 bases from V and 1 base from J, with 8 bases between. Germline V gives CDR1 MNHEY, CDR2 SVGAGI. The CDR3 region is CASSYVTGNTEAFF. The CDR3 DNA reads as TGTGCCAGCAGTTACGTCACTGGGAACACTGAAGCTTTCTTT.

This clonotype was counted only a few times. CDR3 sequence: CASSSSGGTDTQYF. CDR3 DNA: TGTGCCAGCAGCTCGAGTGGGGGCACAGATACGCAGTATTTT. The chain links TRBV7-9 to TRBJ2-3; no clear D. Germline V gives CDR1 SEHNR, CDR2 FQNEAQ (reference sequence). The CDR3 is 14 amino acids. V lost 4 bases and J 1 base, leaving 9 bases between the germline ends. Variable domain in full (rest from reference TRBV7-9 and TRBJ2-3): DTGVSQNPRHKITKRGQNVTFRCDPISEHNRLYWYRQTLGQGPEFLTYFQNEAQLEKSRLLSDRFSAERPKGSFSTLEIQRTEQGDSAMYLCASSSSGGTDTQYFGPGTRLTVL.

This chain links TRBV15 with TRBJ2-5; 9 nucleotides agree with TRBD2. V lost 5 bases and J lost 3; bases outside the gene matches: 10. The CDR3 contains 16 residues. The germline gives CDR1 LNHNV, CDR2 YYDKDF (reference sequence). The CDR3 bases are TGTGCCACCAGCCCCGACAGCGGGGGGCTGGAAGAGACCCAGTACTTC. The encoded protein is CATSPDSGGLEETQYF.

This clonotype was seen a single time. This chain uses TRBV12-3 or TRBV12-4 with TRBJ2-3; D is possibly TRBD1 (6 bases). The CDR3 runs to 14 residues. Trimming left V 1 base short and J 6 bases short, with 11 bases between. DNA of the CDR3: TGTGCCAGCAGTTTAGGGGGGCCCTGGGATACGCAGTATTTT. Encoded protein: CASSLGGPWDTQYF.

This rearrangement joins TRBV7-2 to TRBJ2-3; D may be TRBD1 or TRBD2 (5 bases each). The CDR3 is 16 amino acids. Germline lookup yields CDR1 SGHTA and CDR2 FQGNSA. Deletions cut 5 bases from V and 1 base from J, with 16 bases between. The CDR3 sequence is CASSLVDGAGTDTQYF. CDR3 sequence (DNA): TGTGCCAGCAGCCTAGTGGACGGGGCAGGCACAGATACGCAGTATTTT. Together with reference TRBV7-2 and TRBJ2-3, the CDR3 gives the full variable domain: GAGVSQSPSNKVTEKGKDVELRCDPISGHTALYWYRQSLGQGLEFLIYFQGNSAPDKSGLPSDRFSAERTGGSVSTLTIQRTQQEDSAVYLCASSLVDGAGTDTQYFGPGTRLTVL.

The chain recombines TRBV29-1 with TRBJ2-1; D remains unclear. CDR1 SQVTM and CDR2 ANQGSEA come from the germline V gene. With 7 bases removed from V and 2 bases from J, the gap between germline ends came to 6 bases. The CDR3 spans 11 residues. In DNA form, the CDR3 reads TGCAGCGACCAGGCCTACAATGAGCAGTTCTTC. Translating it yields CSDQAYNEQFF.

The chain carries TRBV7-9 and TRBJ2-1; 7 nucleotides line up with TRBD2. The germline V gene has CDR1 SEHNR and CDR2 FQNEAQ (reference sequence). Trimming at V came to 5 bases and at J to 9 bases, leaving 7 bases not matched to a gene. The CDR3 covers 13 residues. The CDR3 protein is CASSRGLVGEQFF. CDR3 DNA: TGTGCCAGCAGCCGAGGACTAGTTGGTGAGCAGTTCTTC.

This clonotype showed up just once. CDR3: CASSPFKGGEQYF. The CDR3 DNA follows: TGTGCCAGCAGCCCTTTTAAGGGGGGCGAGCAGTACTTC. The chain uses TRBV14 and TRBJ2-7, with D perhaps being TRBD1 or TRBD2 (6 bases each). V shed 4 bases and J shed 6 bases, with 13 bases lying between them. The CDR3 totals 13 residues. CDR1 SGHDN and CDR2 FVKESK come from the germline V gene.

The chain has TRBV19 and TRBJ1-2; D ambiguous. Trimming cost V 8 bases and J 7 bases, with 11 bases left between them. This CDR3 has 11 residues. Germline V lookup: CDR1 LNHDA, CDR2 SQIVND (reference sequence). CDR3 coding DNA: TGTGCCAGTTTCGCGAAGTCTGGCTACACCTTC. Protein sequence: CASFAKSGYTF.

This chain joins TRBV7-9 and TRBJ2-2; D possibly corresponds to TRBD1 (5 bases). CDR1 and CDR2 from the germline V gene are SEHNR and FQNEAQ (reference sequence). The V gene lost 5 bases and the J gene lost 6 bases, with 13 bases spanning the gap. The CDR3 totals 14 residues. As DNA, the CDR3 is TGTGCCAGCAGCCCGGACAATAGAGCCGGGGAGCTGTTTTTT. Translation: CASSPDNRAGELFF.

The chain carries TRBV7-9 and TRBJ2-7; a weak D match, TRBD2 (5 bases). Germline V CDR1 and CDR2: SEHNR, FQNEAQ (reference sequence). The CDR3 length is 12 residues. V was cut by 4 bases and J by 3 bases, with 7 bases left in between. The CDR3, as DNA: TGTGCCAGCAGCTCGAGGGTCTACGAGCAGTACTTC. Its protein product is CASSSRVYEQYF.

This chain connects TRBV6-5 to TRBJ1-5; a weak D match, TRBD1 (5 bases). V lost 4 bases and J 2 bases, leaving 9 bases between the germline ends. CDR1 and CDR2 (germline): MNHEY, SVGAGI. The CDR3 is made up of 14 amino acids. The CDR3 DNA follows: TGTGCCAGCAGTTCTCAGGGAGGCAATCAGCCCCAGCATTTT. Translation: CASSSQGGNQPQHF.

The chain links TRBV3-1 to TRBJ2-4; D unclear. The CDR3 runs to 15 residues. V lost 1 base and J lost 6, with 13 bases in between. CDR1 is LGHDT and CDR2 is YNNKEL in the germline V gene (reference sequence). CDR3 residues: CASSQVATAGNIQYF. For the CDR3, the DNA is TGTGCCAGCAGCCAAGTGGCTACAGCCGGAAACATTCAGTACTTC.

V usage is TRBV9 and J usage is TRBJ2-2, with D possibly called TRBD1 or TRBD2 (5 bases each). CDR1 is SGDLS, CDR2 YYNGEE, per germline. V lost 7 bases and J lost 3, with 16 bases in between. This CDR3 contains 15 residues. The CDR3 is CASRAGTPDTGELFF. CDR3 bases: TGTGCCAGCCGGGCCGGGACCCCGGACACCGGGGAGCTGTTTTTT.

The chain recombines TRBV3-1 with TRBJ2-3; 7 nucleotides agree with TRBD1. The CDR3 runs 15 residues. CDR1 is LGHDT and CDR2 is YNNKEL in the germline V gene (reference sequence). The V and J ends lost 0 bases and 3 bases, in that order; junction bases with no gene match: 3. CDR3 loop: CASSQDDRVTDTQYF. CDR3 sequence (DNA): TGTGCCAGCAGCCAAGACGACAGGGTAACAGATACGCAGTATTTT.

The chain links TRBV7-2 to TRBJ2-5, with 10 bases lining up with TRBD2. J was trimmed by 4 bases and V by 4 bases; bases with no gene match: 6. CDR3 size: 15 residues. Germline-derived CDR1 and CDR2 are SGHTA and FQGNSA. This CDR3 is CASSSVAGGRETQYF. The CDR3 nucleotides read TGTGCCAGCAGCTCCGTAGCGGGAGGTCGAGAGACCCAGTACTTC.

The gene calls are TRBV21-1 and TRBJ1-5. TRBV21-1 is a pseudogene. CDR3 size: 12 residues. In DNA, the CDR3 is TGTGCCAGCCCAACCCTTAACCAGCCCCAGCATTTT. It encodes CASPTLNQPQHF.

The V and J genes are TRBV11-2 and TRBJ2-4; the D gene is possibly TRBD2 (6 bases). The CDR3 sequence is 15 residues long. Trimming took 1 base from V and 10 from J, leaving 17 bases between them. The V gene's germline CDR1 is SGHAT and CDR2 FQNNGV. CDR3 sequence: CASSLVAATPPIQYF. The CDR3 DNA reads as TGTGCCAGCAGCTTAGTAGCGGCCACCCCTCCAATTCAGTACTTC.

The rearrangement links TRBV6-1 to TRBJ2-3; D is unclear. Trimming removed 2 bases from V and 2 bases from J, with 11 bases in between. Looked up from germline, CDR1 is MNHNS and CDR2 is SASEGT. The CDR3 loop spans 15 amino acids. The CDR3 spells CASSERAALTDTQYF. The CDR3 region has the DNA TGTGCCAGCAGTGAACGGGCAGCCCTCACAGATACGCAGTATTTT.

The chain employs TRBV3-1 and TRBJ2-7, with D hard to call. V was cut by 0 bases and J by 0 bases, with 9 bases left in between. CDR3 length equals 15 residues. The V gene's germline CDR1 is LGHDT and CDR2 YNNKEL (reference sequence). Written as DNA, the CDR3 is TGTGCCAGCAGCCAAGATTGGACCTTCTCCTACGAGCAGTACTTC. It is translated as CASSQDWTFSYEQYF.

V is TRBV28 and J is TRBJ2-3, with 8 nucleotides matching TRBD2. CDR3 size: 18 residues. Germline CDR1 and CDR2: MDHEN and SYDVKM. After removal of 3 bases from V and 2 bases from J, the junction contained 13 bases not matched to a gene. Written as DNA, the CDR3 is TGTGCCAGCAGTTTCTCCGGGAGGGCCTGGGATACCACAGATACGCAGTATTTT. Protein product: CASSFSGRAWDTTDTQYF.

V gene TRBV3-1 combines with J gene TRBJ1-2; D might be TRBD1 (5 bases). Germline V CDR1 and CDR2: LGHDT, YNNKEL (reference sequence). This CDR3 contains 14 residues. Trimming took off 4 bases at V and 6 bases at J, with 15 bases between the two ends. DNA of the CDR3: TGTGCCAGCAGCCTCTACGACAGCATCGATGGCTACACCTTC. Translated, it gives CASSLYDSIDGYTF.

Remarks on this clonotype: At one boundary the junction diverges from the germline segment, which might be a read error. The chain has TRBV2 and TRBJ2-7; maybe TRBD1 (6 bases). Looked up from germline, CDR1 is SNHLY and CDR2 is FYNNEI. CDR3 length: 11 amino acids. The CDR3 sequence: CATRGPYEQYF. The CDR3 bases are TGCGCTACCAGGGGCCCCTACGAGCAGTACTTC.

CDR3 DNA sequence: TGCAGCGTTGACGATAACTATGGCTACACCTTC. This gives the protein CSVDDNYGYTF. The chain is built from TRBV29-1 and TRBJ1-2; no clear D gene. V was cut by 3 bases and J by 1 base, with 3 bases left in between. This CDR3 region has 11 residues. Germline V gene sequence: CDR1 SQVTM, CDR2 ANQGSEA.

The V and J genes are TRBV6-5 and TRBJ2-7, with a weak D call TRBD1 (6 bases). Trimming removed 4 bases from V and 7 bases from J, with 11 bases in between. Per germline, CDR1 MNHEY and CDR2 SVGAGI. The CDR3 loop spans 12 amino acids. In DNA, the CDR3 is TGTGCCAGCAGTTCCGGGACACTTGAGCAGTACTTC. Translated, it gives CASSSGTLEQYF.